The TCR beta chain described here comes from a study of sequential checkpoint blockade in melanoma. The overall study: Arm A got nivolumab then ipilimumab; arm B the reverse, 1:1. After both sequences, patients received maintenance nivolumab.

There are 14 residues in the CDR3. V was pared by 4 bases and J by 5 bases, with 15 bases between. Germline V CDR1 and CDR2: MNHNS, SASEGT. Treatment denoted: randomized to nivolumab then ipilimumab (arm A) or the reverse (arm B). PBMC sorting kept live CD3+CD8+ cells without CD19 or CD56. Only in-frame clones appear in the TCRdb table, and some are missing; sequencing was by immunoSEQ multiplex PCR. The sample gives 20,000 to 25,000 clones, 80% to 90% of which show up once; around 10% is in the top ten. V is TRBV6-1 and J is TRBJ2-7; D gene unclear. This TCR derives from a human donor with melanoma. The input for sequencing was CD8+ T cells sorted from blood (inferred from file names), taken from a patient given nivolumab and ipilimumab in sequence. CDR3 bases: TGTGCCAGCAGTGCAGGTTCCCAGGCCAACGAGCAGTACTTC. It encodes CASSAGSQANEQYF.